The sample holds one count of the clone carrying this TCR beta chain. Germline trimming cut 5 bases from V and 4 bases from J; bases unmatched to any gene: 4. The germline CDR1 and CDR2 sequences are SGHNT and YENEEA. The CDR3 totals 14 residues. The sample is drawn from a study of blood T cell repertoires in COVID-19. Study at large: The United States, Italy and Spain were the sources of the acute and convalescent COVID-19 samples. The cDNA or gDNA used as material had been derived from T cells, B-cell-depleted T cells, or PBMCs.

As processed by the authors: Nucleated cell counts were estimated from reference gene primer amplification. Generated by immunoSEQ multiplex PCR, the TCRdb table keeps only in-frame clones and is missing some. V and J calls and clone size are copied from that table; D and trimming were computed from the DNA. Among 180,000 or so clones, approximately 80% were seen once, and the ten largest hold about 14%. Sequencing was done on a sample of peripheral blood. The chain links TRBV11-3 to TRBJ2-1; 8 nucleotides match TRBD1. This receptor was taken from a middle-aged man who had recovered from COVID-19. The CDR3 sequence is CASSTRDRYNEQFF. CDR3 nucleotides: TGTGCCAGCAGCACCCGGGACAGGTACAATGAGCAGTTCTTC. Full variable domain (missing parts from reference TRBV11-3 and TRBJ2-1): EAGVVQSPRYKIIEKKQPVAFWCNPISGHNTLYWYLQNLGQGPELLIRYENEEAVDDSQLPKDRFSAERLKGVDSTLKIQPAELGDSAVYLCASSTRDRYNEQFFGPGTRLTVL.